The 11 T cell receptor beta chains below were found in one sample sequenced in a study of PD-1 blockade in mismatch repair-deficient tumors. Clones were read by immunoSEQ multiplex PCR, and TCRdb kept only the in-frame ones, dropping some. The sample lists some 19,000 clones, roughly 80% occurring once. The sequenced sample was PBMCs, obtained 52 weeks after starting pembrolizumab. These receptors were collected from an adult with mismatch repair-deficient cancer.

The V gene is TRBV28, the J gene TRBJ2-7; 7 bases agree with TRBD2. The CDR3 runs to 17 residues. Germline CDR1 is MDHEN and CDR2 is SYDVKM. Unmatched junction bases numbered 18, after V lost 8 bases and J lost 2 bases. The DNA for the CDR3 is TGTGCCAGCTCCCCTTCCATGGGGGGGAGGTGGCCCTACGAGCAGTACTTC. Translation gives CASSPSMGGRWPYEQYF.

The chain has TRBV30 and TRBJ2-3; 11 nucleotides align to TRBD2. V shed 5 bases, J shed 3 bases, and the junction held 16 bases outside the gene matches. The CDR3 has 18 residues. CDR1 GTSNPN and CDR2 SVGIG come from the germline V gene (reference sequence). CDR3 sequence reads: CAWGGGSGRASWTDTQYF. The CDR3 DNA reads as TGTGCCTGGGGGGGTGGTAGCGGGAGGGCCTCGTGGACAGATACGCAGTATTTT.

This clone is a singleton in its sample. This chain uses TRBV10-3 with TRBJ2-6; D unresolved. The V end was cut by 7 bases, the J end by 4 bases, with 11 bases between. The CDR3 is 14 residues long. In germline, CDR1 is ENHRY, CDR2 SYGVKD. Here the CDR3 reads CAIKAPTGANVLTF. In DNA form, the CDR3 reads TGTGCCATCAAGGCTCCGACAGGGGCCAACGTCCTGACTTTC.

The chain employs TRBV18 and TRBJ2-1; TRBD2 might be the D (7 bases). Germline CDR1 KGHSH, CDR2 LQKENI. Trimming stripped 9 bases from V and 8 bases from J, with 23 bases between. This CDR3 region has 15 residues. CDR3 sequence reads: CASYPGGRTGYEQFF. DNA for the CDR3: TGTGCCAGTTACCCTGGCGGGAGAACAGGGTATGAGCAGTTCTTC.

J is TRBJ1-6 and V is TRBV9; 7 bases are a match to TRBD1. Germline lookup yields CDR1 SGDLS and CDR2 YYNGEE. The CDR3 runs 15 residues. Losses at the gene ends were 3 bases for V and 8 bases for J; bases not matched to a gene: 8. Written as DNA, the CDR3 is TGTGCCAGCAGCGCCTCGGGGACAGTGTATTCACCCCTCCACTTT. Its protein is CASSASGTVYSPLHF.

The chain has TRBV19 and TRBJ1-3, with 7 bases identical to TRBD1. Germline V gene lookup returns CDR1 LNHDA and CDR2 SQIVND (reference sequence). The J segment lost 0 bases and the V segment lost 4 bases, leaving 3 bases of the junction unmatched. The CDR3 consists of 15 residues. DNA of the CDR3: TGTGCCAGTAGTACCGGGACAGCCTCTGGAAACACCATATATTTT. Residues: CASSTGTASGNTIYF.

The chain employs TRBV5-4 and TRBJ1-4; weak D call: TRBD1 (6 bases). This CDR3 region has 14 residues. The ends were cut back, 3 bases at V and 5 bases at J, with 11 bases in the middle. The germline CDR1 and CDR2 sequences are SGHNT and YYREEE (reference sequence). CDR3 amino acids: CASSSDSRNEKLFF. Written as DNA, the CDR3 is TGTGCCAGCAGCTCGGACAGCCGCAATGAAAAACTGTTTTTT.

This clone appeared a single time. The CDR3 DNA follows: TGCAGCGTAAAGGAAGAGGGCCAGAGAGTGTTTTTT. It codes for CSVKEEGQRVFF. V usage is TRBV29-1 and J usage is TRBJ1-4; D not resolved. Germline assignment: CDR1 SQVTM and CDR2 ANQGSEA. The CDR3 sequence is 12 residues long. The V gene lost 6 bases and the J gene lost 15 bases, with 20 bases spanning the gap.

The genes are TRBV27 and TRBJ2-5; D gene uncertain. The J call may be mistaken, given a closer DNA end match to TRBJ2-7. CDR3 length: 13 residues. Germline V lookup: CDR1 MNHEY, CDR2 SMNVEV (reference sequence). The CDR3 nucleotides read TGTGCCAGCAGTCCTGTCGGTCCCTACGAGCAGTACTTC. This codes for CASSPVGPYEQYF.

The chain uses TRBV28 and TRBJ2-1; 8 bases are a match to TRBD2. The CDR3 is 18 amino acids. The V segment lost 2 bases and the J segment 2 bases; nucleotides outside the gene matches: 11. CDR1 MDHEN and CDR2 SYDVKM come from the germline V gene. CDR3 nucleotide sequence: TGTGCCAGCAGTTTAAGACTAGCGATTACAATTACCTACAATGAGCAGTTCTTC. Translating it yields CASSLRLAITITYNEQFF.

V and J are TRBV29-1 and TRBJ2-6; perhaps TRBD1 as D (5 bases). The CDR3 has 17 residues. V gave up 4 bases and J gave up 0 bases, with 16 bases separating them. In germline, CDR1 is SQVTM, CDR2 ANQGSEA. As DNA, the CDR3 is TGCAGCGTTGTTCTGGCAGGGTCAAGCTCTGGGGCCAACGTCCTGACTTTC. It translates to CSVVLAGSSSGANVLTF.